This T cell receptor (beta chain) was recorded in a study of shared clonotypes between healthy human individuals. The naive CD8 population came from CD45RO-negative cells selected for CCR7, without terminally differentiated effector memory CD45RA+ cells. This clone was seen once. The data were produced by immunoSEQ multiplex PCR, yet TCRdb's version contains in-frame clones alone and is incomplete. The table has about 2.1 million clones, approximately 94% seen once. The sequencing sample was made of naive CD8+ T cells from PBMCs. This TCR was sampled from a man younger than 30 in good health. Some clones in this sample may be carry-over from other donors' samples.

CDR3 nucleotides: TGTGCCAGCAGTCCTAGCGGGAGGAACTACGAGCAGTACTTC. It is translated as CASSPSGRNYEQYF. The rearrangement uses TRBV21-1 and TRBJ2-7; the table calls TRBD2, which could not be checked here. TRBV21-1 is noted as a pseudogene. This CDR3 region has 14 residues.